This T cell receptor (beta chain) was retrieved from a study of blood T cell repertoires in COVID-19. Study in general: Sources were T cells, B-cell-depleted T cells, or PBMCs; the material itself was cDNA or gDNA.

Original methodology: Estimation of nucleated cell counts was performed using reference gene primer amplification. TCRdb's table, derived via immunoSEQ multiplex PCR, lists solely in-frame clones and lacks some. Clone size and V and J calls were adopted from that table, with D and trimming inferred from the DNA. The sample consists of 200,000 to 300,000 clones, 75% to 85% of them appearing once. This clonotype was obtained from a woman over 75 with COVID-19, enrolled during active disease. Material: peripheral blood.

The CDR3 DNA is TGTGCCAGCTCGTCCTATAGCGGGGGGGAGCAGTTCTTC. It specifies CASSSYSGGEQFF. The chain employs TRBV18 and TRBJ2-1; 10 nucleotides agree with TRBD2. The CDR3 is made up of 13 amino acids. The V gene's germline CDR1 is KGHSH and CDR2 LQKENI. V lost 6 bases and J lost 10; bases outside the gene matches: 6.